This T cell receptor (beta chain) was obtained from a study of cytomegalovirus exposure and HLA in healthy donors. Study findings and constraints: Reports indicated that the classifier achieved high specificity and sensitivity in diagnosing cytomegalovirus status. TCR clusters originating in the first cohort tended to co-occur in the 100 to 150 validation repertoires, according to a later analysis. The study put about 180 TCR beta chains on its list as cytomegalovirus-associated.

The protocol was immunoSEQ multiplex PCR, while the TCRdb copy is restricted to in-frame clones and leaves out a portion. The sample consists of 150,000 to 200,000 clones, approximately 80% of them appearing once. The length of the CDR3 is 15 residues. Germline CDR1 reads SGHRS; CDR2 reads YFSETQ. The trim removed 4 bases at V and 3 bases at J, leaving 5 bases unmatched. The donors were in the approximately 130-subject validation cohort, distinct from the roughly 720-subject first cohort. Worth noting for this clone: The target antigen is unknown.

Sequenced: PBMCs. The sequence derives from a man younger than 40 in good health and CMV-seropositive. The rearrangement joins TRBV5-1 to TRBJ2-7; TRBD2 matches at 12 bases. This CDR3 reads CASSDPSGGDYEQYF. The CDR3 DNA sequence: TGCGCCAGCAGCGATCCTAGCGGGGGGGACTACGAGCAGTACTTC.